This TCR beta chain was sequenced during a study of radiotherapy plus CTLA-4 blockade in lung cancer (dated by TCRdb to the late 2010s). Turning to the overall study: Objective responses occurred in around 20% of enrolled patients, and 25% to 40% achieved disease control. Study-wide findings and limitations: TCR clones derived from tumors expanded in peripheral blood after treatment with radiotherapy and ipilimumab. The strongest predictors of response, as reported, were early dynamic changes in blood T cell clones along with a rise in serum interferon-beta after radiation.

CDR1 and CDR2 were assigned from the germline V gene as SGHTA and FQGTGA. After removal of 5 bases from V and 4 bases from J, the junction retains 5 bases not matched to a gene. The CDR3 runs 15 amino acids, cysteine and phenylalanine included. This entry keeps only the CDR3 DNA: 45 bases, framed from base 1. In this study, focal radiation therapy paired with CTLA-4 blockade (ipilimumab) was tested in patients who had chemo-refractory metastatic non-small-cell lung cancer. As regards this clone: The clone's antigen remains unknown. One base away there is no much larger clone; base qualities are not given.

The library was produced with the immunoSEQ multiplex PCR assay. The source is immuneACCESS, and TCRdb retained only in-frame sequences with V and J called. Part of the clones is not carried over; for the studies checked, unresolved V genes explain less than half of this, and the remainder is unexplained. In all, the sample holds tens of thousands of clones, and around 70% of those were seen once. Clones ranked in the top ten supply roughly 5% of the sample. This material consisted of peripheral blood, taken from a patient treated with radiotherapy plus ipilimumab. This TCR was sampled from a human donor with non-small cell lung cancer whose response to radiotherapy plus ipilimumab could not be evaluated. In this chain, TRBV7-3 is recombined with TRBJ2-6, with 7 central nucleotides matching TRBD1. In nucleotides, the sequence is TGTGCCAGCAGCACCGGACAGGAAGGGGCCAACGTCCTGACTTTC. This gives the protein CASSTGQEGANVLTF.